One and the same sample provided the 32 T cell receptor beta chains below, sequenced in a study of regulatory and conventional T cells in RAG deficiency (dated by TCRdb to about 2017). Conventional CD4+ T cells were purified from blood as CD25-low CD127-high cells before genomic DNA extraction. The method behind the library was the immunoSEQ multiplex PCR assay. TCRdb took this table from immuneACCESS and kept in-frame rearrangements with V and J called. Such tables lack part of the clones; where checked against another copy, unresolved V genes explain under half of the gap, and the rest is unexplained. This sample holds 30,000 to 35,000 clones; 60% to 85% were observed only once. 3% to 4% of the sample is held by the ten biggest clonotypes. The sample also formed part of further work on regulatory T cells. As that second study puts it: The multiplex PCR relied on 52 forward TRBV primers and 13 reverse TRBJ primers, and amplification bias was corrected through assay-based and computational methods.

Sequencing was done on a sample of CD4+ effector T cells sorted from blood. Source of these receptors: a human donor in good health.

The gene calls are TRBV11-2 and TRBJ1-1; no reliable D call. V gave up 1 base and J gave up 12 bases, with 15 bases separating them. The germline V gene encodes CDR1 SGHAT and CDR2 FQNNGV. This CDR3 contains 13 residues. CDR3 loop: CASSLGDMTMTFF. For the CDR3, the DNA is TGTGCCAGCAGCTTAGGGGATATGACGATGACTTTCTTT.

This clone was seen just once. The chain carries TRBV11-2 and TRBJ2-7; D is possibly TRBD2 (6 bases). CDR3 size: 13 residues. Germline V lookup: CDR1 SGHAT, CDR2 FQNNGV. V was pared by 5 bases and J by 2 bases, with 10 bases between. CDR3 residues: CASSPRTTYEQYF. CDR3 DNA: TGTGCCAGCAGCCCAAGGACTACCTACGAGCAGTACTTC.

The V call is TRBV18, the J call TRBJ2-7; no clear D gene. The CDR3 totals 17 residues. V lost 2 bases and J lost 6, with 23 bases in between. CDR1 is KGHSH, CDR2 LQKENI, per germline. The CDR3 protein is CASSPENSLLPFVEQYF. CDR3 in DNA: TGTGCCAGCTCACCAGAGAACTCCCTTCTACCCTTTGTCGAGCAGTACTTC.

The chain joins TRBV5-1 to TRBJ1-2, with 9 bases fitting TRBD1. V lost 7 bases to trimming and J lost 5 bases; unmatched junction nucleotides: 9. CDR1 SGHRS and CDR2 YFSETQ come from the germline V gene. This CDR3 comprises 14 residues. The CDR3: CASAPGTGLYGYTF. CDR3 bases: TGCGCCAGCGCCCCCGGGACAGGGCTTTATGGCTACACCTTC.

This clone was seen more than once but under ten times. The chain recombines TRBV9 with TRBJ2-7; 7 nucleotides line up with TRBD1. This CDR3 is 15 amino acids long. CDR1 is SGDLS and CDR2 is YYNGEE in the germline V gene. V lost 3 bases, J lost 4 bases, and 10 bases stayed unmatched. CDR3 residues: CASSASGQHRYEQYF. Here the CDR3 DNA reads TGTGCCAGCAGCGCGTCGGGACAGCATCGGTACGAGCAGTACTTC. Full variable domain (outside the CDR3, taken from reference TRBV9 and TRBJ2-7): DSGVTQTPKHLITATGQRVTLRCSPRSGDLSVYWYQQSLDQGLQFLIQYYNGEERAKGNILERFSAQQFPDLHSELNLSSLELGDSALYFCASSASGQHRYEQYFGPGTRLTVT.

The rearrangement joins TRBV7-3 to TRBJ2-2; D is perhaps TRBD1 (5 bases). With 4 bases removed from V and 3 bases from J, the gap between germline ends came to 6 bases. Germline V gene sequence: CDR1 SGHTA, CDR2 FQGTGA. The CDR3 is made up of 13 amino acids. The CDR3 here is CASSSTDTGELFF. DNA of the CDR3: TGTGCCAGCAGCTCGACAGACACCGGGGAGCTGTTTTTT. The variable domain in full, with the rest retrieved from reference TRBV7-3 and TRBJ2-2, is GAGVSQTPSNKVTEKGKYVELRCDPISGHTALYWYRQSLGQGPEFLIYFQGTGAADDSGLPNDRFFAVRPEGSVSTLKIQRTERGDSAVYLCASSSTDTGELFFGEGSRLTVL.

This chain connects TRBV6-1 to TRBJ2-7, with 10 bases that match TRBD1. Germline trimming cut 6 bases from V and 1 base from J; bases unmatched to any gene: 6. This CDR3 has 15 amino acids. Germline values: CDR1 MNHNS, CDR2 SASEGT. CDR3 protein: CASSGADRGSYEQYF. The CDR3 DNA sequence: TGTGCCAGCAGCGGGGCGGACAGGGGGTCCTACGAGCAGTACTTC.

This clone occurred once. This rearrangement joins TRBV5-5 to TRBJ2-4; a weak D match, TRBD2 (7 bases). Germline V gene lookup returns CDR1 SGHKS and CDR2 YYEKEE (reference sequence). The CDR3 has 15 residues. Deletions cut 6 bases from V and 1 base from J, with 14 bases between. The CDR3 sequence: CASTLGGAAKNIQYF. The CDR3 region has the DNA TGTGCCAGCACCCTGGGGGGGGCGGCCAAAAACATTCAGTACTTC.

This clone showed up just a few times. V is TRBV7-3 and J is TRBJ2-2; 11 nucleotides match TRBD2. CDR1 and CDR2 from the germline V gene are SGHTA and FQGTGA. Trimming at V came to 4 bases and at J to 11 bases, leaving 15 bases not matched to a gene. The CDR3 length is 17 residues. The CDR3 nucleotides read TGTGCCAGCAGCTCCACCTTAGCGGGGGGGCGATCAGGAGAGCTGTTTTTT. This gives the protein CASSSTLAGGRSGELFF.

This rearrangement joins TRBV12-5 to TRBJ2-7; a weak D match, TRBD1 (5 bases). Germline CDR1 reads LGHNT; CDR2 reads FRNRAP. This CDR3 region has 12 residues. Trimming removed 3 bases from V and 6 bases from J, with 9 bases in between. The CDR3 spells CASGFQRGEQYF. CDR3 in DNA: TGTGCTAGTGGTTTCCAAAGGGGCGAGCAGTACTTC.

V is TRBV9 and J is TRBJ2-2; D possibly corresponds to TRBD2 (6 bases). Germline loops: CDR1 SGDLS, CDR2 YYNGEE. The CDR3 has 15 amino acids. V was shortened by 0 bases and J by 4 bases, with 10 bases between the two germline ends. The CDR3 is CASSVAPAGTGELFF. The CDR3 nucleotides read TGTGCCAGCAGCGTAGCTCCAGCGGGCACCGGGGAGCTGTTTTTT.

The chain recombines TRBV7-8 with TRBJ1-5; possibly TRBD1 for D (6 bases). This CDR3 region has 16 residues. Germline CDR1 SGHVS, CDR2 FQNEAQ. The V and J ends lost 2 bases and 0 bases respectively, with 11 bases between them. This CDR3 reads CASSLTYRASNQPQHF. CDR3 DNA sequence: TGTGCCAGCAGCTTAACGTACAGGGCTAGCAATCAGCCCCAGCATTTT.

This clone has a handful of counts. The genes are TRBV6-1 and TRBJ1-2, with D perhaps matching TRBD1 (6 bases). V was pared by 3 bases and J by 3 bases, with 11 bases between. The CDR3 runs 14 residues. The germline V gene has CDR1 MNHNS and CDR2 SASEGT. CDR3 sequence: CASSDYRAYYGYTF. The CDR3 coding sequence is TGTGCCAGCAGTGATTACAGGGCCTACTATGGCTACACCTTC.

The chain has TRBV5-1 and TRBJ2-7; 12 bases are shared with TRBD2. The CDR3 runs 17 residues. The V and J ends lost 4 bases and 3 bases, in that order; junction bases with no gene match: 11. Germline V CDR1 and CDR2: SGHRS, YFSETQ. CDR3 in DNA: TGCGCCAGCAGCACTCAACGGACTAGCGGGACTAACTACGAGCAGTACTTC. Its translation is CASSTQRTSGTNYEQYF.

J is TRBJ1-1 and V is TRBV2, with unresolved D. Looked up from germline, CDR1 is SNHLY and CDR2 is FYNNEI. Trimming removed 6 bases at V and 1 base at J, with 15 bases between. This CDR3 is built from 15 residues. This CDR3 reads CASRLYGQRNTEAFF. The DNA of the CDR3 is TGTGCCAGCAGGCTCTACGGCCAGAGGAACACTGAAGCTTTCTTT.

The CDR3 DNA follows: TGTGCCAGCAGCTGGGACAGGGTCCCTTTTTGCTCTGGAAACACCATATATTTT. This encodes CASSWDRVPFCSGNTIYF. The rearrangement uses TRBV5-7 and TRBJ1-3, with 9 bases fitting TRBD1. TRBV5-7 is an open reading frame whose function is uncertain. V trimming: 3 bases; J trimming: 0 bases; junction bases outside the gene matches: 10. This CDR3 spans 18 amino acids.

This sequence joins TRBV5-1 and TRBJ2-5; weak D call: TRBD2 (5 bases). Germline values: CDR1 SGHRS, CDR2 YFSETQ. V lost 0 bases and J 3 bases, leaving 12 bases between the germline ends. The length of the CDR3 is 15 residues. The CDR3 nucleotides are TGCGCCAGCAGCTTGGCCTCGGGGTCGGAAGAGACCCAGTACTTC. It is translated as CASSLASGSEETQYF. The variable domain in full, with the rest retrieved from reference TRBV5-1 and TRBJ2-5, is KAGVTQTPRYLIKTRGQQVTLSCSPISGHRSVSWYQQTPGQGLQFLFEYFSETQRNKGNFPGRFSGRQFSNSRSEMNVSTLELGDSALYLCASSLASGSEETQYFGPGTRLLVL.

This chain uses TRBV6-5 with TRBJ1-5; D may be TRBD1 (6 bases). The CDR3 consists of 14 residues. CDR1 and CDR2 from the germline V gene are MNHEY and SVGAGI. With 2 bases removed from V and 7 bases from J, the gap between germline ends came to 12 bases. The chain's CDR3 is CASSYIRGGQPQHF. The CDR3, as DNA: TGTGCCAGCAGTTACATCAGGGGTGGACAGCCCCAGCATTTT.

This chain's CDR3 is CAIRTGGDYGYTF. For the CDR3, the DNA is TGTGCCATCAGGACAGGGGGCGACTATGGCTACACCTTC. The chain has TRBV10-3 and TRBJ1-2; 10 positions agree with TRBD1. Germline V gene sequence: CDR1 ENHRY, CDR2 SYGVKD. CDR3 length: 13 amino acids. Trimming at V came to 6 bases and at J to 3 bases, leaving 1 base not matched to a gene.

The J gene is TRBJ2-5, the V gene TRBV6-6; D remains unclear. V was clipped by 4 bases and J by 0 bases, with 9 bases between them. This CDR3 region has 14 residues. Germline values: CDR1 MNHNY, CDR2 SVGAGI (reference sequence). The CDR3 nucleotides are TGTGCCAGCAGTTCCAACACGTACCAAGAGACCCAGTACTTC. The encoded protein is CASSSNTYQETQYF.

The V and J genes are TRBV6-1 and TRBJ1-4; D unresolved. V lost 8 bases to trimming and J lost 8 bases, with 18 bases between them. CDR3 size: 14 residues. CDR1 is MNHNS and CDR2 is SASEGT in the germline V gene. In nucleotides, the CDR3 is TGTGCCAGCCCCTCAATTCCTTTACGGGAAAAACTGTTTTTT. This gives the protein CASPSIPLREKLFF.

The rearrangement joins TRBV12-5 to TRBJ2-7; D unclear. The ends were cut back, 6 bases at V and 2 bases at J, with 17 bases in the middle. The germline gives CDR1 LGHNT, CDR2 FRNRAP. This CDR3 contains 15 residues. The DNA for the CDR3 is TGTGCTAGTGGCTCCTACCGGGTTACAACCTACGAGCAGTACTTC. It specifies CASGSYRVTTYEQYF.

V gene TRBV27 combines with J gene TRBJ1-1, with D possibly TRBD1 on 5 matching bases. CDR3 length: 18 amino acids. CDR1 and CDR2 from the germline V gene are MNHEY and SMNVEV (reference sequence). Trimming pared 2 bases from V and 0 bases from J, leaving 19 bases between. Here the CDR3 reads CASSLAGRVGGLNTEAFF. For the CDR3, the DNA is TGTGCCAGCAGTTTAGCGGGCAGGGTGGGAGGTTTGAACACTGAAGCTTTCTTT.

The genes are TRBV9 and TRBJ2-3; the D gene is possibly TRBD2 (6 bases). Trimming cost V 3 bases and J 2 bases, with 13 bases left between them. The germline V gene has CDR1 SGDLS and CDR2 YYNGEE. The CDR3 consists of 15 residues. Written as DNA, the CDR3 is TGTGCCAGCAGCGAAAAGGGGAGGTACACAGATACGCAGTATTTT. Amino acids: CASSEKGRYTDTQYF.

The V call is TRBV25-1, the J call TRBJ2-7; tentatively, D is TRBD2 (5 bases). Trimming cost V 2 bases and J 2 bases, with 10 bases left between them. The CDR3 is made up of 14 amino acids. CDR1 and CDR2 from the germline V gene are MGHDK and SYGVNS. In DNA, the CDR3 is TGTGCCAGCAGTGAAGGGCGGGTACCCTACGAGCAGTACTTC. The encoded protein is CASSEGRVPYEQYF.

The genes are TRBV19 and TRBJ2-3; 8 nucleotides line up with TRBD1. CDR1 is LNHDA and CDR2 is SQIVND in the germline V gene (reference sequence). This CDR3 has 15 amino acids. J was trimmed by 0 bases and V by 7 bases; bases with no gene match: 6. The CDR3 loop is CASKMDRVSTDTQYF. In DNA form, the CDR3 reads TGTGCCAGTAAGATGGACAGGGTAAGCACAGATACGCAGTATTTT.

Here the CDR3 DNA reads TGTGCCAGCAGCCAGTCTACGACCCTGCAGCCCCAGCATTTT. Translation gives CASSQSTTLQPQHF. This rearrangement joins TRBV25-1 to TRBJ1-5, with D uncertain. Germline CDR1 MGHDK, CDR2 SYGVNS. The CDR3 loop spans 14 amino acids. V lost 6 bases, J lost 7 bases, and 16 bases lay in between.

The chain has TRBV5-6 and TRBJ2-5, with D possibly matching TRBD1 (6 bases). From germline, CDR1 is SGHDT and CDR2 YYEEEE. V was clipped by 4 bases and J by 5 bases, with 18 bases between them. The CDR3 covers 15 residues. The DNA for the CDR3 is TGTGCCAGCAGCATGATGGGCAGGCAGGGGGAGACCCAGTACTTC. Its protein product is CASSMMGRQGETQYF. Supplemented by reference TRBV5-6 and TRBJ2-5, the full variable domain reads DAGVTQSPTHLIKTRGQQVTLRCSPKSGHDTVSWYQQALGQGPQFIFQYYEEEERQRGNFPDRFSGHQFPNYSSELNVNALLLGDSALYLCASSMMGRQGETQYFGPGTRLLVL.

The chain combines TRBV5-8 with TRBJ2-1; TRBD2 might be the D (6 bases). The V end lost 0 bases, the J end lost 8 bases, and 12 bases lay between the germline ends. CDR3 length: 14 amino acids. Germline V CDR1 and CDR2: SGHTS, YDEGEE. The CDR3 bases are TGTGCCAGCAGCTTGGGTCTAGCGTCCGATGAGCAGTTCTTC. Translated: CASSLGLASDEQFF.

This chain links TRBV7-9 with TRBJ1-2; 7 bases agree with TRBD1. The CDR3 totals 14 residues. Germline V lookup: CDR1 SEHNR, CDR2 FQNEAQ (reference sequence). V shed 4 bases, J shed 2 bases, and the junction held 4 bases outside the gene matches. CDR3 sequence: CASSSRQGNYGYTF. The CDR3 DNA is TGTGCCAGCAGCTCGAGACAGGGCAACTATGGCTACACCTTC.

The chain has TRBV10-1 and TRBJ1-4, with 9 bases identical to TRBD1. This CDR3 is built from 16 residues. Germline assignment: CDR1 WNHNN and CDR2 SYGVQD (reference sequence). The V segment lost 4 bases and the J segment 3 bases; nucleotides outside the gene matches: 6. The CDR3 loop reads CASSVSGQGPNEKLFF. DNA of the CDR3: TGCGCCAGCAGTGTAAGTGGACAGGGGCCTAATGAAAAACTGTTTTTT.

The chain has TRBV19 and TRBJ1-5, with D tentatively TRBD1 (5 bases). Germline V gene sequence: CDR1 LNHDA, CDR2 SQIVND (reference sequence). This CDR3 is built from 14 residues. The V gene lost 6 bases and the J gene lost 2 bases, with 11 bases spanning the gap. The CDR3 DNA reads as TGTGCCAGTAGGACCACGGGGGGCAATCAGCCCCAGCATTTT. Protein product: CASRTTGGNQPQHF.